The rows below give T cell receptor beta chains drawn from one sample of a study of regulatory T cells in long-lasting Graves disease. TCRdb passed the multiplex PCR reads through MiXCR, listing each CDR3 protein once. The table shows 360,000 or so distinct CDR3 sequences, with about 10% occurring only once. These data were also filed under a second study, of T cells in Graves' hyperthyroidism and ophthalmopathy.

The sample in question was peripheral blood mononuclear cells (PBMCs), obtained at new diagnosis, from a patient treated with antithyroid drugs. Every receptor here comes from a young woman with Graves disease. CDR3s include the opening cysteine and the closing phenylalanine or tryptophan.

CDR3 protein: CASSLGSTKPYEQYF
V gene: TRBV7-6
J gene: TRBJ2-7

CDR3 protein: CASRPDRDSWGNQPQHF
V gene: TRBV28
J gene: TRBJ1-5

CDR3 protein: CASSPASGRGYEQYF
V gene: TRBV18
J gene: TRBJ2-7

CDR3 protein: CASSATGDGTQYF
V gene: TRBV12-3/TRBV12-4
J gene: TRBJ2-3

CDR3 protein: CASSPTDSLYYGYTF
V gene: TRBV3-1
J gene: TRBJ1-2

CDR3 protein: CASRTSPQSTDTQYF
V gene: TRBV2
J gene: TRBJ2-3

CDR3 protein: CASRANRGGAGGAFDTQYF
V gene: TRBV12-3/TRBV12-4
J gene: TRBJ2-3

CDR3 protein: CAISRRVPGQGNEKLFF
V gene: TRBV27
J gene: TRBJ1-4

CDR3 protein: CASSSETVNTEAFF
V gene: TRBV28
J gene: TRBJ1-1

CDR3 protein: CAISERQAGRTEQFF
V gene: TRBV10-3
J gene: TRBJ2-1

CDR3 protein: CASSIQGGSYNEQFF
V gene: TRBV19
J gene: TRBJ2-1

CDR3 protein: CASSAGESEQFF
V gene: TRBV19
J gene: TRBJ2-1

CDR3 protein: CATTERVGNSPLHF
V gene: TRBV19
J gene: TRBJ1-6

CDR3 protein: CATSRAPGPGHPFTDTQYF
V gene: TRBV15
J gene: TRBJ2-3

CDR3 protein: CASSAGGRVRGAASNQPQHF
V gene: TRBV12-3/TRBV12-4
J gene: TRBJ1-5

CDR3 protein: CASSERLASYEQYF
V gene: TRBV2
J gene: TRBJ2-7

CDR3 protein: CASSPTGVEQFF
V gene: TRBV19
J gene: TRBJ2-1

CDR3 protein: CASSPFPGGGGAADTQYF
V gene: TRBV7-2
J gene: TRBJ2-3

CDR3 protein: CASSPGTTILETQYF
V gene: TRBV5-5
J gene: TRBJ2-5

CDR3 protein: CASGLIAGVQLQFF
V gene: TRBV27
J gene: TRBJ2-1

CDR3 protein: CASSFDSSGELFF
V gene: TRBV7-9
J gene: TRBJ2-2

CDR3 protein: CSVRDPTIFQETQYF
V gene: TRBV29-1
J gene: TRBJ2-5

CDR3 protein: CASSRPPGGWDTEAFF
V gene: TRBV19
J gene: TRBJ1-1

CDR3 protein: CASSPDRGGTQYF
V gene: TRBV11-3
J gene: TRBJ2-5

CDR3 protein: CSVGGMGGRLYNEQFF
V gene: TRBV29-1
J gene: TRBJ2-1

CDR3 protein: CASSLGLTEGEQFF
V gene: TRBV7-2
J gene: TRBJ2-1

CDR3 protein: CASSLGWGMVTEAFF
V gene: TRBV7-9
J gene: TRBJ1-1

CDR3 protein: CSASFGKPGLGAYEQYF
V gene: TRBV20-1
J gene: TRBJ2-7

CDR3 protein: CASSPMLGGGDSYEQYF
V gene: TRBV7-9
J gene: TRBJ2-7

CDR3 protein: CAISESSGQGEAFF
V gene: TRBV10-3
J gene: TRBJ1-1

CDR3 protein: CASSHGDRQGEQFF
V gene: TRBV4-3
J gene: TRBJ2-1

CDR3 protein: CASSLVVEGENLSDEQYF
V gene: TRBV13
J gene: TRBJ2-7

CDR3 protein: CASSETGLAADEQFF
V gene: TRBV6-1
J gene: TRBJ2-1

CDR3 protein: CSVAANPSAITLNTEAFF
V gene: TRBV29-1
J gene: TRBJ1-1

CDR3 protein: CASSQDPSVGWPDTQYF
V gene: TRBV4-3
J gene: TRBJ2-3

CDR3 protein: CASSLPNTGGELFF
V gene: TRBV27
J gene: TRBJ2-2

CDR3 protein: CASSLGTSGFYEQYF
V gene: TRBV11-2
J gene: TRBJ2-7

CDR3 protein: CASSSGTGSRAFF
V gene: TRBV19
J gene: TRBJ1-1

CDR3 protein: CASSSGLAYSYNEQFF
V gene: TRBV7-8
J gene: TRBJ2-1

CDR3 protein: CATSRDDSSYNEQFF
V gene: TRBV15
J gene: TRBJ2-1

CDR3 protein: CAIRPALAGDQETQYF
V gene: TRBV10-3
J gene: TRBJ2-5

CDR3 protein: CATSRERGRGYTF
V gene: TRBV15
J gene: TRBJ1-2

CDR3 protein: CASSKGKANTEAFF
V gene: TRBV19
J gene: TRBJ1-1

CDR3 protein: CSARARHFNRFNQPQHF
V gene: TRBV20-1
J gene: TRBJ1-5

CDR3 protein: CASSFGASGGYQYF
V gene: TRBV27
J gene: TRBJ2-5

CDR3 protein: CASSPIPAGGRNEQFF
V gene: TRBV18
J gene: TRBJ2-1

CDR3 protein: CASSPRADSTTREQFF
V gene: TRBV4-1
J gene: TRBJ2-1

CDR3 protein: CASSLLAGGNEQFF
V gene: TRBV27
J gene: TRBJ2-1

CDR3 protein: CASSYGSSGGNEQFF
V gene: TRBV6-2/TRBV6-3
J gene: TRBJ2-1

CDR3 protein: CAISDASGGRRFSYNEQFF
V gene: TRBV10-3
J gene: TRBJ2-1

CDR3 protein: CSVEAPGTSGRSKNIQYF
V gene: TRBV29-1
J gene: TRBJ2-4

CDR3 protein: CASSSDTRPYNEQFF
V gene: TRBV7-6
J gene: TRBJ2-1

CDR3 protein: CASSQVGTEQETQYF
V gene: TRBV4-3
J gene: TRBJ2-5

CDR3 protein: CASSYAGTSRSPLHF
V gene: TRBV6-5
J gene: TRBJ1-6

CDR3 protein: CSAGTSGRYEQYF
V gene: TRBV20-1
J gene: TRBJ2-7

CDR3 protein: CASSLGQNVNQPQHF
V gene: TRBV4-3
J gene: TRBJ1-5

CDR3 protein: CASSLGRGRQPQHF
V gene: TRBV7-9
J gene: TRBJ1-5